These 19 T cell receptor beta chains originate from one sample sequenced in a study of follicular helper T cells after annual influenza vaccination. Time point denoted: 2015-2016 season, 7 days after influenza vaccination. Libraries were prepared by immunoSEQ multiplex PCR; TCRdb keeps only in-frame clonotypes and omits some of them. The sample holds thousands of clones, roughly 83% seen once. The material was CXCR5+ CD38- circulating T follicular helper cells from blood, obtained 7 days after influenza vaccination. Subset described: circulating Tfh, non-naive CD4+CXCR5+PD-1+ (ICOS+CD38+ or ICOS-CD38-). These receptors came from an adult who received the influenza vaccine.

The V and J genes are TRBV14 and TRBJ1-3; no clear D gene. The CDR3 runs to 15 residues. Germline V CDR1 and CDR2: SGHDN, FVKESK. Trimming pared 4 bases from V and 2 bases from J, leaving 12 bases between. CDR3 region: CASSPQTLAGNTIYF. CDR3 DNA sequence: TGTGCCAGCAGCCCGCAGACACTCGCTGGAAACACCATATATTTT.

This clone was seen a single time. The rearrangement joins TRBV19 to TRBJ2-4, with D maybe TRBD1 (5 bases). The CDR3 spans 17 residues. The germline V and J ends were trimmed by 0 bases and 1 base, with 13 bases remaining between them. Germline loops: CDR1 LNHDA, CDR2 SQIVND (reference sequence). The chain's CDR3 is CASSIEGQGAAKNIQYF. In DNA, the CDR3 is TGTGCCAGTAGTATAGAGGGTCAGGGCGCGGCCAAAAACATTCAGTACTTC. The full variable domain, rest sourced from reference TRBV19 and TRBJ2-4, is DGGITQSPKYLFRKEGQNVTLSCEQNLNHDAMYWYRQDPGQGLRLIYYSQIVNDFQKGDIAEGYSVSREKKESFPLTVTSAQKNPTAFYLCASSIEGQGAAKNIQYFGAGTRLSVL.

This CDR3 is CASSGWRGVNQPQHF. The DNA of the CDR3 is TGTGCCAGCAGTGGATGGCGGGGGGTAAATCAGCCCCAGCATTTT. The rearrangement joins TRBV2 to TRBJ1-5, with D tentatively TRBD1 (5 bases). The CDR3 loop spans 15 amino acids. Per the germline V gene, CDR1 is SNHLY and CDR2 is FYNNEI. The V end was cut by 4 bases, the J end by 4 bases, with 14 bases between.

V gene TRBV6-5 combines with J gene TRBJ2-1; D is unresolved. V was clipped by 0 bases and J by 7 bases, with 7 bases between them. CDR3 size: 13 residues. Looked up from germline, CDR1 is MNHEY and CDR2 is SVGAGI. The CDR3, as DNA: TGTGCCAGCAGTTACTCGCTTAGAAATGAGCAGTTCTTC. This sequence encodes CASSYSLRNEQFF.

J is TRBJ2-7 and V is TRBV4-2; TRBD2 matches at 14 bases. J lost 1 base, V lost 3 bases, and 8 bases had no gene match. CDR1 LGHNA and CDR2 YNFKEQ come from the germline V gene. CDR3 length: 18 amino acids. The CDR3 region is CASSHESGTSGSSYEQYF. CDR3 bases: TGTGCCAGCAGCCATGAGTCTGGGACTAGCGGGAGTTCCTACGAGCAGTACTTC.

The CDR3 loop reads CASSASLAENTDTQYF. The CDR3 region has the DNA TGTGCCAGTAGTGCATCCTTAGCGGAAAACACAGATACGCAGTATTTT. The V call is TRBV19, the J call TRBJ2-3; maybe TRBD2 (6 bases). The CDR3 spans 16 residues. Germline loops: CDR1 LNHDA, CDR2 SQIVND (reference sequence). Trimming took 5 bases from V and 2 from J, leaving 17 bases between them. Filled out from reference TRBV19 and TRBJ2-3, the complete variable domain reads DGGITQSPKYLFRKEGQNVTLSCEQNLNHDAMYWYRQDPGQGLRLIYYSQIVNDFQKGDIAEGYSVSREKKESFPLTVTSAQKNPTAFYLCASSASLAENTDTQYFGPGTRLTVL.

This chain connects TRBV27 to TRBJ1-2; TRBD1 matches at 8 bases. V shed 3 bases, J shed 5 bases, and the junction held 2 bases outside the gene matches. The CDR3 sequence is 13 residues long. Germline CDR1 is MNHEY and CDR2 is SMNVEV (reference sequence). The CDR3 coding sequence is TGTGCCAGCAGTTTTAGACAGGGGTATGGCTACACCTTC. Translated, it gives CASSFRQGYGYTF.

This clone was observed a single time. The rearrangement uses TRBV19 and TRBJ1-5; 7 bases are a match to TRBD1. The germline gives CDR1 LNHDA, CDR2 SQIVND (reference sequence). Trimming removed 3 bases from V and 6 bases from J; junction bases left unmatched: 5. The CDR3 spans 14 residues. CDR3 in DNA: TGTGCCAGTAGTATCCAAGGGGGCCTTCAGCCCCAGCATTTT. Its translation is CASSIQGGLQPQHF.

The genes are TRBV28 and TRBJ2-7; the D gene is possibly TRBD2 (6 bases). Germline loops: CDR1 MDHEN, CDR2 SYDVKM. V lost 5 bases to trimming and J lost 1 base, with 15 bases between them. The CDR3 length is 15 residues. The CDR3 protein is CASSPRDFDSYEQYF. The CDR3 bases are TGTGCCAGCAGTCCCCGGGACTTCGATTCCTACGAGCAGTACTTC.

The chain uses TRBV7-9 and TRBJ2-3; 10 bases agree with TRBD2. The germline V gene has CDR1 SEHNR and CDR2 FQNEAQ (reference sequence). Losses at the gene ends were 1 base for V and 4 bases for J; bases not matched to a gene: 8. The CDR3 extends over 17 amino acids. CDR3 in amino acids: CASSLVGASGSADTQYF. The CDR3 DNA reads as TGTGCCAGCAGCTTAGTAGGAGCTAGCGGGAGCGCAGATACGCAGTATTTT. Drawing the rest from reference TRBV7-9 and TRBJ2-3, the complete variable domain is DTGVSQNPRHKITKRGQNVTFRCDPISEHNRLYWYRQTLGQGPEFLTYFQNEAQLEKSRLLSDRFSAERPKGSFSTLEIQRTEQGDSAMYLCASSLVGASGSADTQYFGPGTRLTVL.

This clone was observed a handful of times. The J gene is TRBJ1-5, the V gene TRBV2; D gene unclear. This CDR3 has 14 residues. Trimming left V 5 bases short and J 5 bases short, with 13 bases between. Germline V lookup: CDR1 SNHLY, CDR2 FYNNEI. DNA of the CDR3: TGTGCCAGCAGTCTGACCTACGGAGATCAGCCCCAGCATTTT. It translates to CASSLTYGDQPQHF.

V gene TRBV2 combines with J gene TRBJ1-2; D perhaps matches TRBD1 (6 bases). The CDR3 length is 14 residues. V was clipped by 6 bases and J by 8 bases, with 19 bases between them. Germline V gives CDR1 SNHLY, CDR2 FYNNEI. DNA for the CDR3: TGTGCCAGCAGGATTACGACAGGTTTATGGGGCTACACCTTC. It encodes CASRITTGLWGYTF.

The chain recombines TRBV6-1 with TRBJ1-1; D may be TRBD1 (5 bases). The germline V and J ends were trimmed by 8 bases and 5 bases, with 18 bases remaining between them. CDR3 length: 14 residues. Germline CDR1 reads MNHNS; CDR2 reads SASEGT. CDR3 nucleotide sequence: TGTGCCAGCGTTCGGGACCCTCAAGGTACTGAAGCTTTCTTT. Its translation is CASVRDPQGTEAFF.

The rearrangement links TRBV15 to TRBJ2-7; D ambiguous. CDR1 LNHNV and CDR2 YYDKDF come from the germline V gene (reference sequence). The CDR3 totals 14 residues. Deletions cut 0 bases from V and 2 bases from J, with 8 bases between. The CDR3: CATSREGSTYEQYF. In DNA, the CDR3 is TGTGCCACCAGCAGAGAAGGCAGTACCTACGAGCAGTACTTC.

The chain uses TRBV5-1 and TRBJ2-2; D remains ambiguous. Germline assignment: CDR1 SGHRS and CDR2 YFSETQ. Trimming cost V 1 base and J 2 bases, with 9 bases left between them. The CDR3 has 15 amino acids. CDR3: CASSLLAGNTGELFF. CDR3 in DNA: TGCGCCAGCAGCTTGCTGGCCGGAAACACCGGGGAGCTGTTTTTT.

The rearrangement uses TRBV10-3 and TRBJ2-7; 10 nucleotides agree with TRBD2. The CDR3 spans 16 residues. Germline trimming cut 10 bases from V and 4 bases from J; bases unmatched to any gene: 16. Per germline, CDR1 ENHRY and CDR2 SYGVKD. The CDR3, as DNA: TGTGCCACCAGGCGGGGGGGGCTAGCGGGAGTTTACGAGCAGTACTTC. Its translation is CATRRGGLAGVYEQYF.

This chain joins TRBV7-2 and TRBJ2-3; 7 nucleotides match TRBD2. The J segment lost 4 bases and the V segment lost 5 bases, leaving 6 bases of the junction unmatched. The CDR3 runs 14 residues. The V gene's germline CDR1 is SGHTA and CDR2 FQGNSA. In DNA, the CDR3 is TGTGCCAGCAGCCAACGACTAGCTGCAGATACGCAGTATTTT. Translated, it gives CASSQRLAADTQYF.

This rearrangement joins TRBV6-6 to TRBJ2-7, with 11 positions matching TRBD2. V shed 5 bases and J 1 base; nucleotides not matched to a gene: 4. The CDR3 is 15 amino acids. Germline loops: CDR1 MNHNY, CDR2 SVGAGI (reference sequence). The CDR3 region has the DNA TGTGCCAGCAGTCGACGGACTAGCGGGTCCTACGAGCAGTACTTC. It is translated as CASSRRTSGSYEQYF.

This chain links TRBV19 with TRBJ2-2; TRBD1 matches 7 bases. CDR1 and CDR2 from the germline V gene are LNHDA and SQIVND (reference sequence). This CDR3 is built from 15 residues. V gave up 7 bases and J gave up 1 base; unmatched junction bases: 6. CDR3 DNA: TGTGCCAGTACCCCGGGACAGCGGAACACCGGGGAGCTGTTTTTT. As protein: CASTPGQRNTGELFF.